The following is a TCR beta chain sequence with its context. These data come from a study of blood T cell repertoires in COVID-19. Study at large: Italy, Spain and the United States were the sources of the convalescent and acute COVID-19 samples. The cDNA or gDNA used as material had been derived from T cells, B-cell-depleted T cells, or PBMCs.

As originally analysed: Amplification of reference gene primers provided the estimated nucleated cell counts. The data were produced by immunoSEQ multiplex PCR, yet TCRdb's version contains in-frame clones alone and is incomplete. Clone size and the V and J calls come from that table; the DNA yielded D and trimming. The repertoire includes fewer than 150,000 clones, around 85% of them detected once, and 3.5% to 5% sits in the top ten. V lost 4 bases to trimming and J lost 9 bases, with 18 bases between them. This CDR3 has 14 amino acids. Germline-derived CDR1 and CDR2 are SEHNR and FQNEAQ (reference sequence).

Sequenced sample: peripheral blood. The clonotype was recovered from a human donor in a cohort sampled during active COVID-19. This chain uses TRBV7-9 with TRBJ1-2, with D perhaps matching TRBD1 (5 bases). The CDR3 DNA reads as TGTGCCAGCAGCTCTTCAGGGATTGATGCGAGCTACACCTTC. Translation: CASSSSGIDASYTF. The whole variable domain, filled in from reference TRBV7-9 and TRBJ1-2, reads DTGVSQNPRHKITKRGQNVTFRCDPISEHNRLYWYRQTLGQGPEFLTYFQNEAQLEKSRLLSDRFSAERPKGSFSTLEIQRTEQGDSAMYLCASSSSGIDASYTFGSGTRLTVV.